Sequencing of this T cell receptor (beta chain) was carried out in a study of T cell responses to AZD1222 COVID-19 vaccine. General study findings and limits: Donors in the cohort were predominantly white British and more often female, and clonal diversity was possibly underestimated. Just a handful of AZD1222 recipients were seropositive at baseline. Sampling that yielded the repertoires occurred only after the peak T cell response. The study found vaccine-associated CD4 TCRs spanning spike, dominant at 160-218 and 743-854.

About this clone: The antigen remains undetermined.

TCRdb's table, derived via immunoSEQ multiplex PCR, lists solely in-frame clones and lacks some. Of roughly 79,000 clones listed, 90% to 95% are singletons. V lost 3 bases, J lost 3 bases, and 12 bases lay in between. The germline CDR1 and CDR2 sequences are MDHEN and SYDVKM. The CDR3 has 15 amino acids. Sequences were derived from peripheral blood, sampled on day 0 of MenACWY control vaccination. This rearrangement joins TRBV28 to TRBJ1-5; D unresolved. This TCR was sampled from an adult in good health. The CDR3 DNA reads TGTGCCAGCAGTTTCGGGCAGGACCTCAATCAGCCCCAGCATTTT. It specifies CASSFGQDLNQPQHF.